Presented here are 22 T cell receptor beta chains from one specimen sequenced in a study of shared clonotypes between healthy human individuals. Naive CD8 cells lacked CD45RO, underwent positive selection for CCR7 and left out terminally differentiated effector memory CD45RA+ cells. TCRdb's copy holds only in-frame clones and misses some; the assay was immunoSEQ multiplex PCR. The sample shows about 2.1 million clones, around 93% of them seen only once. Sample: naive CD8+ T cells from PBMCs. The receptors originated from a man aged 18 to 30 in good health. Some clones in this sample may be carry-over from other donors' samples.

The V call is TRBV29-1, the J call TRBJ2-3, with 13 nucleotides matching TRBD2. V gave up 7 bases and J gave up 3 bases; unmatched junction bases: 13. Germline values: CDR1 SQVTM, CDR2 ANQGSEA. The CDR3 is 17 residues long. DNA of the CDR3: TGCAGCGGTTGGACTAGCGGGAGTATGGGGTGGACAGATACGCAGTATTTT. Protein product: CSGWTSGSMGWTDTQYF.

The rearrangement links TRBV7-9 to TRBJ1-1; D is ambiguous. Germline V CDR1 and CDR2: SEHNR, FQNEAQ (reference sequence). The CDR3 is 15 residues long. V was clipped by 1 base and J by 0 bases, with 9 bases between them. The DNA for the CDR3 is TGTGCCAGCAGCTTAGGGGCAAGGTTGAACACTGAAGCTTTCTTT. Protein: CASSLGARLNTEAFF.

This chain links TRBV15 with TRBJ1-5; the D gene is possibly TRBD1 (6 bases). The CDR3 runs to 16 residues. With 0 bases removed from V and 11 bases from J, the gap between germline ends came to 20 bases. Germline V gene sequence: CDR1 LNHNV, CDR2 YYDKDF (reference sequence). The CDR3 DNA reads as TGTGCCACCAGCAGAGACCCTAGGGACACCACTTGGGCCCAGCATTTT. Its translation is CATSRDPRDTTWAQHF.

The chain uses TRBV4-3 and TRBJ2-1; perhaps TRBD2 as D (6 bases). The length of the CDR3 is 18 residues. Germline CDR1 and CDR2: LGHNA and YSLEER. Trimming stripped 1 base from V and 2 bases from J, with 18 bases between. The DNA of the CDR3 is TGCGCCAGCAGCCAAGTCACTCCGGGACTCGGAGCCTACAATGAGCAGTTCTTC. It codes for CASSQVTPGLGAYNEQFF.

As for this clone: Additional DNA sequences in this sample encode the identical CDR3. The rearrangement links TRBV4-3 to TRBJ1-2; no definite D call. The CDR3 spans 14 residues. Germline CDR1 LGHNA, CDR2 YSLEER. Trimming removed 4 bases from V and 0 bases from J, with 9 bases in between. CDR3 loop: CASSLGLSNYGYTF. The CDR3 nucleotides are TGCGCCAGCAGCCTGGGATTGTCTAACTATGGCTACACCTTC.

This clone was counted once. The DNA for the CDR3 is TGTGCCAGCAGCGGCGGGGTGAGGTCCGGGGAGCTGTTTTTT. This codes for CASSGGVRSGELFF. The chain employs TRBV9 and TRBJ2-2; D is possibly TRBD2 (6 bases). The V gene lost 3 bases and the J gene lost 6 bases, with 12 bases spanning the gap. CDR1 and CDR2 (germline): SGDLS, YYNGEE. The CDR3 has 14 amino acids.

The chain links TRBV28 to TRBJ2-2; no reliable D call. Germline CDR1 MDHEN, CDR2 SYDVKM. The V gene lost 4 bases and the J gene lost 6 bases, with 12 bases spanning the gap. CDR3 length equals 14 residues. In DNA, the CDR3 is TGTGCCAGCAGTTCAAACTGGGTCCCCGGGGAGCTGTTTTTT. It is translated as CASSSNWVPGELFF.

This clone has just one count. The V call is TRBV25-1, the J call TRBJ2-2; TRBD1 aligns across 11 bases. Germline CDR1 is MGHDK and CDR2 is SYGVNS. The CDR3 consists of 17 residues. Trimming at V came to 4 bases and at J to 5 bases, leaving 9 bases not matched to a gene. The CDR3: CASSGTGTGGSTGELFF. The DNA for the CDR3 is TGTGCCAGCAGTGGCACCGGGACAGGGGGTTCGACCGGGGAGCTGTTTTTT.

CDR3 sequence reads: CASSLRLRGKAFTAYF. The CDR3, as DNA: TGTGCCAGCAGCTTAAGGTTAAGAGGGAAAGCCTTCACTGCGTATTTT. The chain carries TRBV7-2 and TRBJ2-3; D possibly corresponds to TRBD2 (5 bases). The germline CDR1 and CDR2 sequences are SGHTA and FQGNSA. This CDR3 has 16 amino acids. Trimming stripped 2 bases from V and 14 bases from J, with 26 bases between.

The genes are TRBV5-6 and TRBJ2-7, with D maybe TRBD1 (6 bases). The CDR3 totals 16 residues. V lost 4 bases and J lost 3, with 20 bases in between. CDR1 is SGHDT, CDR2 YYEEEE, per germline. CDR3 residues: CASSRAGTLSLYEQYF. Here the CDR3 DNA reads TGTGCCAGCAGCAGAGCCGGGACACTATCCCTCTACGAGCAGTACTTC.

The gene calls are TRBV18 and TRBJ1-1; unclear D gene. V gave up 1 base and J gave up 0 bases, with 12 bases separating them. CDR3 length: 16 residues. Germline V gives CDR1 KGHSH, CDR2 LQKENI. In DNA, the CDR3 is TGTGCCAGCTCACCACTAGAGCGGACCTTGAACACTGAAGCTTTCTTT. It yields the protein CASSPLERTLNTEAFF.

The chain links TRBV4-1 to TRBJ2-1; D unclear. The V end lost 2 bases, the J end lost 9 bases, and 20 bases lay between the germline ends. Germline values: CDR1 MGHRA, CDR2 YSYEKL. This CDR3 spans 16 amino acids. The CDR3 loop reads CASSQLRVHTLGEQFF. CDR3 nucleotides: TGCGCCAGCAGCCAACTCCGGGTCCACACCCTCGGTGAGCAGTTCTTC.

The CDR3 coding sequence is TGCAGCGTACTTTCAACTGAAAAACTGTTTTTT. It is translated as CSVLSTEKLFF. This sequence joins TRBV29-1 and TRBJ1-4; unclear D gene. The germline gives CDR1 SQVTM, CDR2 ANQGSEA. V was shortened by 6 bases and J by 7 bases, with 9 bases between the two germline ends. This CDR3 has 11 residues.

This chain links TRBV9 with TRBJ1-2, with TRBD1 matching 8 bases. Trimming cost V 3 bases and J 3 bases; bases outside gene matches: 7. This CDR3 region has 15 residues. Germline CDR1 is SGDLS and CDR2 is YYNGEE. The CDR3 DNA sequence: TGTGCCAGCAGCGGTGGACAGGGTATAGACTATGGCTACACCTTC. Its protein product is CASSGGQGIDYGYTF. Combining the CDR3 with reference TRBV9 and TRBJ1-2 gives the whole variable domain DSGVTQTPKHLITATGQRVTLRCSPRSGDLSVYWYQQSLDQGLQFLIQYYNGEERAKGNILERFSAQQFPDLHSELNLSSLELGDSALYFCASSGGQGIDYGYTFGSGTRLTVV.

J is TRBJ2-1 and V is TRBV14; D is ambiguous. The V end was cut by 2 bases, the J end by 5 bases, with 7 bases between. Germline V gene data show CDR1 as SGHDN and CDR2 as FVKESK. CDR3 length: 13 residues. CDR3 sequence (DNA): TGTGCCAGCAGCCAAAACCCCAACAATGAGCAGTTCTTC. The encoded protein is CASSQNPNNEQFF.

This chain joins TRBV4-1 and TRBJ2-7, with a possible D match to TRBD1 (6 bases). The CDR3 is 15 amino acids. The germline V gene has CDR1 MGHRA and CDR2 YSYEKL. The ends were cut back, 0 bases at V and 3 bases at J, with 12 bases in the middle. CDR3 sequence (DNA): TGCGCCAGCAGCCAAGACTTTGGACAGTACTACGAGCAGTACTTC. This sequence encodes CASSQDFGQYYEQYF.

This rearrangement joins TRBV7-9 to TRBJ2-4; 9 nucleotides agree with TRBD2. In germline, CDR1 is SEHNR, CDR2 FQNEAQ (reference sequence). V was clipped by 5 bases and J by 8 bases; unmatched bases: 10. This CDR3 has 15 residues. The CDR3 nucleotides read TGTGCCAGCAGCCCTTTAGCGGGAGTGGGAGACATTCAGTACTTC. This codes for CASSPLAGVGDIQYF.

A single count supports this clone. The CDR3: CSVGKPGGDTSTDTQYF. In nucleotides, the CDR3 is TGCAGCGTTGGAAAACCGGGGGGGGATACTAGCACAGATACGCAGTATTTT. The chain uses TRBV29-1 and TRBJ2-3, with 8 bases that match TRBD2. The CDR3 contains 17 residues. The trim removed 4 bases at V and 0 bases at J, leaving 12 bases unmatched. In germline, CDR1 is SQVTM, CDR2 ANQGSEA.

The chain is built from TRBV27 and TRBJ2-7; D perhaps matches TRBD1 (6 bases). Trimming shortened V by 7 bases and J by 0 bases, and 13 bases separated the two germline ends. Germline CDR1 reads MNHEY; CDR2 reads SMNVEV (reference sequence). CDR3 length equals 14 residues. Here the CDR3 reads CASTKDRSSYEQYF. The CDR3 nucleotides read TGTGCCAGCACTAAGGACAGAAGCTCCTACGAGCAGTACTTC.

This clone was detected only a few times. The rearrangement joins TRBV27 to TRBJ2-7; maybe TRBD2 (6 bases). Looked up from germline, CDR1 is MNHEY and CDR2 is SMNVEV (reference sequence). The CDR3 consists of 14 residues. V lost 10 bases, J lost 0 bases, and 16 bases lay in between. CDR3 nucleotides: TGTGCCACCCTGGACTGGCGGGGCTCCTACGAGCAGTACTTC. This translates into CATLDWRGSYEQYF.

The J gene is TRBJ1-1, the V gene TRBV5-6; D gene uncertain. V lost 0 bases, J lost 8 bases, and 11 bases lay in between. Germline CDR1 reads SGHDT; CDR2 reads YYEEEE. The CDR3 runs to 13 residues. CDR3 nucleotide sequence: TGTGCCAGCAGCTTGGCCACGGACCTAGAAGCTTTCTTT. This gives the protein CASSLATDLEAFF. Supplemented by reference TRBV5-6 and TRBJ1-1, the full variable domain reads DAGVTQSPTHLIKTRGQQVTLRCSPKSGHDTVSWYQQALGQGPQFIFQYYEEEERQRGNFPDRFSGHQFPNYSSELNVNALLLGDSALYLCASSLATDLEAFFGQGTRLTVV.

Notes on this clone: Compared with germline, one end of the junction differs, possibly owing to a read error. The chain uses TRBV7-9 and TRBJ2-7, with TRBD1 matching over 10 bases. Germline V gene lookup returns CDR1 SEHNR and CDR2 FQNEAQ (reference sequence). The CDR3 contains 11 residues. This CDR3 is CASSSGQGGNF. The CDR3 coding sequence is TGTGCCAGCAGCTCCGGACAGGGGGGGAACTTC.